The next 11 T cell receptor beta chains were all read from a single sample in a study of cytomegalovirus exposure and HLA in healthy donors. The PCR had 60 Vbeta and 13 Jbeta primers. Assay: immunoSEQ multiplex PCR; the TCRdb copy retains only in-frame clones and omits some. The sample contains about 160,000 clones, around 76% of which appear only once. Sequencing input: PBMCs. The receptors were sampled from a man in his 60s in good health and CMV-seronegative.

The rearrangement links TRBV18 to TRBJ1-5; D is ambiguous. V lost 2 bases and J lost 0, with 11 bases in between. Germline CDR1 and CDR2: KGHSH and LQKENI. This CDR3 comprises 16 residues. CDR3 in amino acids: CASSPGNGGSNQPQHF. CDR3 bases: TGTGCCAGCTCACCAGGCAATGGCGGTAGCAATCAGCCCCAGCATTTT.

J is TRBJ1-6 and V is TRBV5-4; weak D call: TRBD1 (6 bases). V was shortened by 3 bases and J by 8 bases, with 15 bases between the two germline ends. This CDR3 region has 15 residues. CDR1 is SGHNT and CDR2 is YYREEE in the germline V gene (reference sequence). DNA for the CDR3: TGTGCCAGCAGCTCCGGGGGGCGAGGAGATTCACCCCTCCACTTT. Its translation: CASSSGGRGDSPLHF. The full variable domain, rest sourced from reference TRBV5-4 and TRBJ1-6, is ETGVTQSPTHLIKTRGQQVTLRCSSQSGHNTVSWYQQALGQGPQFIFQYYREEENGRGNFPPRFSGLQFPNYSSELNVNALELDDSALYLCASSSGGRGDSPLHFGNGTRLTVT.

The gene calls are TRBV28 and TRBJ1-2; D unresolved. This CDR3 comprises 11 residues. The germline gives CDR1 MDHEN, CDR2 SYDVKM. Trimming removed 6 bases from V and 7 bases from J, with 9 bases in between. CDR3 nucleotide sequence: TGTGCCAGCAGAGAGGGAGGTGGCTACACCTTC. It is translated as CASREGGGYTF.

The V and J genes are TRBV2 and TRBJ1-1; a weak D match, TRBD1 (6 bases). Deletions cut 7 bases from V and 7 bases from J, with 22 bases between. The germline CDR1 and CDR2 sequences are SNHLY and FYNNEI. CDR3 length equals 15 residues. In DNA, the CDR3 is TGTGCCAGCAAGGGGGAGAGGGCCGACTCGGGTGAAGCTTTCTTT. Encoded protein: CASKGERADSGEAFF.

The chain recombines TRBV30 with TRBJ2-3; 9 positions match TRBD2. This CDR3 has 12 residues. The germline V gene has CDR1 GTSNPN and CDR2 SVGIG (reference sequence). V shed 5 bases, J shed 5 bases, and the junction held 2 bases outside the gene matches. For the CDR3, the DNA is TGTGCCTGGGGCGGGGGGGGAGATACGCAGTATTTT. Its translation is CAWGGGGDTQYF. Filled out from reference TRBV30 and TRBJ2-3, the complete variable domain reads SQTIHQWPATLVQPVGSPLSLECTVEGTSNPNLYWYRQAAGRGLQLLFYSVGIGQISSEVPQNLSASRPQDRQFILSSKKLLLSDSGFYLCAWGGGGDTQYFGPGTRLTVL.

The V call is TRBV7-9, the J call TRBJ2-7; TRBD2 matches at 8 bases. The CDR3 consists of 14 residues. The V gene end was trimmed by 5 bases and the J gene end by 2 bases; junction bases not matched to a gene: 5. Germline CDR1 SEHNR, CDR2 FQNEAQ (reference sequence). The CDR3 here is CASSGTSGAYEQYF. The CDR3 DNA is TGTGCCAGCAGCGGTACTAGCGGAGCCTACGAGCAGTACTTC.

The chain is built from TRBV7-2 and TRBJ2-3; TRBD2 matches at 9 bases. The germline CDR1 and CDR2 sequences are SGHTA and FQGNSA. CDR3 size: 16 residues. V dropped 0 bases and J dropped 1; count of bases not matched to a gene: 2. CDR3 in DNA: TGTGCCAGCAGCTTAGCGATAGCGGGGGGCACAGATACGCAGTATTTT. It translates to CASSLAIAGGTDTQYF.

The genes are TRBV19 and TRBJ2-7, with D perhaps TRBD2 (5 bases). The germline V gene encodes CDR1 LNHDA and CDR2 SQIVND (reference sequence). The CDR3 consists of 14 residues. V lost 2 bases to trimming and J lost 2 bases, with 10 bases between them. CDR3 DNA sequence: TGTGCCAGTAGTATAACTAGACGGGCCTACGAGCAGTACTTC. Its protein is CASSITRRAYEQYF.

The genes are TRBV6-5 and TRBJ2-7; D call uncertain. This CDR3 has 14 amino acids. V shed 0 bases and J shed 1 base, with 7 bases lying between them. Germline V gives CDR1 MNHEY, CDR2 SVGAGI. The CDR3: CASSYSTESYEQYF. CDR3 nucleotide sequence: TGTGCCAGCAGTTACTCGACGGAGTCCTACGAGCAGTACTTC.

The chain combines TRBV6-1 with TRBJ2-7; perhaps TRBD2 as D (5 bases). Looked up from germline, CDR1 is MNHNS and CDR2 is SASEGT. V was shortened by 11 bases and J by 5 bases, with 19 bases between the two germline ends. CDR3 length: 13 amino acids. CDR3 in DNA: TGTGCCGGCATGTGGCCGGGGTTGGACGAGCAGTACTTC. It yields the protein CAGMWPGLDEQYF.

This chain joins TRBV5-1 and TRBJ2-1, with 9 bases fitting TRBD2. Trimming cost V 2 bases and J 1 base; bases outside gene matches: 1. The CDR3 runs 15 residues. Germline V gives CDR1 SGHRS, CDR2 YFSETQ. DNA for the CDR3: TGCGCCAGCAGCTTTAGCGGGAGTTCCTACAATGAGCAGTTCTTC. Protein sequence: CASSFSGSSYNEQFF. The whole variable domain, remainder taken from reference TRBV5-1 and TRBJ2-1, is KAGVTQTPRYLIKTRGQQVTLSCSPISGHRSVSWYQQTPGQGLQFLFEYFSETQRNKGNFPGRFSGRQFSNSRSEMNVSTLELGDSALYLCASSFSGSSYNEQFFGPGTRLTVL.